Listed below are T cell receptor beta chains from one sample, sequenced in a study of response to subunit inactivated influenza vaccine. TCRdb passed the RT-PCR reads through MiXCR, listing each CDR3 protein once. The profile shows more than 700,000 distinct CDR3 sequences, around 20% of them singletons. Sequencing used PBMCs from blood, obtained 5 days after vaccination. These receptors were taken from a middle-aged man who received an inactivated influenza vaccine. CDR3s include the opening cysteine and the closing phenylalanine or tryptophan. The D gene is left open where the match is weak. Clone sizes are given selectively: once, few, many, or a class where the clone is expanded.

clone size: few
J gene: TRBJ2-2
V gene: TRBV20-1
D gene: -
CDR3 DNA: TGCAGTGCTACAGGATCTAACACCGGGGAGCTGTTTTTT
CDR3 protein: CSATGSNTGELFF

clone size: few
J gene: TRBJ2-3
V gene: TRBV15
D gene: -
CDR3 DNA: TGTGCCACCAGCAGAGATGTCACGGATACGCAGTATTTT
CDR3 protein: CATSRDVTDTQYF

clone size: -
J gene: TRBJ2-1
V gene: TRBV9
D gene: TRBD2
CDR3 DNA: TGTGCCAGCAGCGTAGTAGCGGGTGGGCTCGATGAGCAGTTCTTC
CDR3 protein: CASSVVAGGLDEQFF

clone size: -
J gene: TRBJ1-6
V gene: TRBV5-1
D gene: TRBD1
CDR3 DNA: TGCGCCAGCAGCTTGGAGGAAAGGGGACAGAGCAATTCACCCCTCCACTTT
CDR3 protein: CASSLEERGQSNSPLHF

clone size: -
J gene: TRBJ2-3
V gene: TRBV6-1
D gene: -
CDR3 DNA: TGTGCCAGCAGTGAATGGGGACTCTCCACAGATACGCAGTATTTT
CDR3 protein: CASSEWGLSTDTQYF

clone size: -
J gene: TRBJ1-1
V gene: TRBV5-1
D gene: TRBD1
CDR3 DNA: TGCGCCAGCAGCTTGGAGACAGGGTTGACTGAAGCTTTCTTT
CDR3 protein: CASSLETGLTEAFF

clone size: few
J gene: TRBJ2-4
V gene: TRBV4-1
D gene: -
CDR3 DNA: TGCGCCAGCAGCCAGCAGGGGGGGGGACAGATAGCCAAAAACATTCAGTACTTC
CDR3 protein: CASSQQGGGQIAKNIQYF

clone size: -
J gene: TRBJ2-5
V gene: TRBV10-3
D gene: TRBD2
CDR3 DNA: TGTGCCATCAGTGATTTTGAGGCTAGCGGGTCGAAGGTGAAAGAGACCCAGTACTTC
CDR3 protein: CAISDFEASGSKVKETQYF

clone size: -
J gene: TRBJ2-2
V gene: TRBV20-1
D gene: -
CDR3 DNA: TGCAGTGCTAGAGACCCATTAAGGGTGGGCGGCACCGGGGAGCTGTTTTTT
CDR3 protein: CSARDPLRVGGTGELFF

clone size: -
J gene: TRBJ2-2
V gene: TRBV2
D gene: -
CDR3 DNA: TGTGCCAGCAGTGAGGAGACCGGGGCCGGGGAGCTGTTTTTT
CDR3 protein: CASSEETGAGELFF

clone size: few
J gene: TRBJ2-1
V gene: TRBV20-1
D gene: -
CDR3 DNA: TGCAGTGCTACCCCCAGGACGTCGGATGAGCAGTTCTTC
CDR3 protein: CSATPRTSDEQFF

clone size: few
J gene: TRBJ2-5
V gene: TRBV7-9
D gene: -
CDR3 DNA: TGTGCCAGCACCGGCGGGGCTAAAGAGACCCAGTACTTC
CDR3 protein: CASTGGAKETQYF